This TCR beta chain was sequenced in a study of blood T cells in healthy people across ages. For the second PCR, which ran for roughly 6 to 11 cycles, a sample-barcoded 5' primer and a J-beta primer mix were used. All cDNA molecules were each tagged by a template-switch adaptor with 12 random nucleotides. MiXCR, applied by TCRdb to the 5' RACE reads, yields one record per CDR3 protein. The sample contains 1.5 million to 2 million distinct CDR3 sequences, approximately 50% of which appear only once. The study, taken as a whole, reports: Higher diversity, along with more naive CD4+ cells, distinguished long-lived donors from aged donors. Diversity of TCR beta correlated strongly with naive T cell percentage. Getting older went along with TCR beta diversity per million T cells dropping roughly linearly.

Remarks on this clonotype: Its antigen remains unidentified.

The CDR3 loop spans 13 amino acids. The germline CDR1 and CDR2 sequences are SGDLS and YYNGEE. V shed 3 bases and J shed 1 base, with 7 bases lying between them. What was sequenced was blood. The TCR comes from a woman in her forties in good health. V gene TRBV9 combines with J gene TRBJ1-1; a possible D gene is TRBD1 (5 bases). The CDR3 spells CASSEGKNTEAFF. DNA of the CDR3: TGTGCCAGCAGCGAGGGGAAGAACACTGAAGCTTTCTTT.